A selection of T cell receptor beta chains follows, all from one sample in a study of T cell clonotyping in hematopoietic cell transplantation. The table came from immunoSEQ multiplex PCR; TCRdb's copy has only in-frame clones and leaves some out. The sample has about 80,000 clones; 95% to 97% are singletons. The sample in question was peripheral blood mononuclear cells, obtained before stem cell transplant. The receptors come from a woman aged 45-60 years with acute myeloid leukemia. Some clones in this sample may be carry-over from other donors' samples. Both conserved end residues are part of each CDR3. The D gene is left open where the match is weak. For some rows the clone size is stated as once, few or many, or as a class when expanded; others skip it.

>TRBJ1-2|-|TRBV29-1|-
TGCAGCACCGATTTCAACAGGGCCCTCAGCTATGGCTACACCTTC
CSTDFNRALSYGYTF
>TRBJ1-1|once|TRBV28|-
TGTGCCAGCAGTCCCCCCCGCCCTGAAGCTTTCTTT
CASSPPRPEAFF
>TRBJ1-2|-|TRBV25-1|-
TGTGCCAGCAGTCCACTCGGGGGGGGCGCGGACTATGGCTACACCTTC
CASSPLGGGADYGYTF
>TRBJ2-7|-|TRBV11-1|TRBD2
TGTGCCAGCAGCTTAGCCCTAGCGGGGCGCTCCTACGAGCAGTACTTC
CASSLALAGRSYEQYF
>TRBJ1-5|once|TRBV30|-
TGTGCCTGGAGGACATCCAGAGATCAGCCCCAGCATTTT
CAWRTSRDQPQHF
>TRBJ2-1|-|TRBV9|TRBD1
TGTGCCAGCAGCGTAGAGGGGACAGGCTACAATGAGCAGTTCTTC
CASSVEGTGYNEQFF
>TRBJ2-1|-|TRBV19|-
TGTGCCAGTAAGGCGGGGTTAATGTATGAGCAGTTCTTC
CASKAGLMYEQFF
>TRBJ1-4|-|TRBV7-2|-
TGTGCCAGCAGCTTCTCAGTGTCCGAAAAGCTTGTGTTTTTT
CASSFSVSEKLVFF
>TRBJ2-7|few|TRBV11-2|-
TGTGCCAGCAGCTTAGACCCTAACTTCTACGAGCAGTACTTC
CASSLDPNFYEQYF
>TRBJ1-5|-|TRBV30|-
TGTGCCTCGGAGTGCTGGTACAATCAGCCCCAGCATTTT
CASECWYNQPQHF
>TRBJ1-2|-|TRBV7-8|-
TGTGCCAGCAGCTTAAGTGGAACAGTGGGTGGCTACACCTTC
CASSLSGTVGGYTF